Each of the 19 T cell receptor beta chains below was sequenced from the same sample in a study of T cell repertoires in cytomegalovirus infection. MiXCR, run by TCRdb on the reads, gives a single entry per CDR3 protein. The table includes 500,000 to 600,000 distinct CDR3 sequences, about 15% detected once. The material sequenced was CD8+ T cells from PBMCs. These TCRs come from a human donor in good health (CMV status not recorded). Some clones in this sample may be carry-over from other donors' samples.

There are a few counts of this clonotype. The rearrangement joins TRBV9 to TRBJ1-2, with D maybe TRBD1 (6 bases). There are 14 residues in the CDR3. In germline, CDR1 is SGDLS, CDR2 YYNGEE. Trimming stripped 3 bases from V and 6 bases from J, with 15 bases between. The CDR3 region is CASSGGDRKDGYTF. DNA for the CDR3: TGTGCCAGCAGCGGAGGAGACAGGAAGGATGGCTACACCTTC.

This clonotype was detected many times. The chain has TRBV7-9 and TRBJ1-2; D possibly corresponds to TRBD1 (5 bases). Trimming pared 1 base from V and 8 bases from J, leaving 14 bases between. CDR1 is SEHNR, CDR2 FQNEAQ, per germline (reference sequence). This CDR3 has 14 amino acids. The DNA of the CDR3 is TGTGCCAGCAGCTTAGGGGGGACTTCTTACGGCTACACCTTC. This translates into CASSLGGTSYGYTF.

This clonotype has at least ten counts. V gene TRBV7-9 combines with J gene TRBJ2-1, with TRBD2 identical over 10 bases. Germline CDR1 reads SEHNR; CDR2 reads FQNEAQ (reference sequence). The CDR3 runs to 14 residues. V shed 10 bases and J 5 bases; nucleotides not matched to a gene: 8. The CDR3 DNA reads TGTGCCACATCTCGGACTAGCGGCGACAATGAGCAGTTCTTC. This gives the protein CATSRTSGDNEQFF.

Details on this clonotype: A single base is all that separates this from a far larger clone, so a read error is likely. The chain links TRBV25-1 to TRBJ2-1; no definite D call. Gene TRBJ2-7 matches the end of the DNA better, so the J call may be wrong. Germline CDR1 and CDR2: MGHDK and SYGVNS. The CDR3 has 11 residues. The CDR3 DNA is TGTGCCAGCAGTACCTACAATGAGCAGTACTTC. This encodes CASSTYNEQYF.

This clonotype was detected only a few times. CDR3 in amino acids: CASSITRPSRLENIQYF. The CDR3 DNA is TGTGCCAGTAGTATAACCCGCCCCTCCAGGCTGGAAAACATTCAGTACTTC. The chain is built from TRBV19 and TRBJ2-4; D is uncertain. The ends were cut back, 2 bases at V and 5 bases at J, with 19 bases in the middle. Germline V CDR1 and CDR2: LNHDA, SQIVND (reference sequence). CDR3 length: 17 amino acids. Looking up the rest from reference TRBV19 and TRBJ2-4 gives the full variable domain: DGGITQSPKYLFRKEGQNVTLSCEQNLNHDAMYWYRQDPGQGLRLIYYSQIVNDFQKGDIAEGYSVSREKKESFPLTVTSAQKNPTAFYLCASSITRPSRLENIQYFGAGTRLSVL.

This clonotype was observed many times. The chain couples TRBV7-6 to TRBJ1-1, with D hard to call. Trimming pared 1 base from V and 1 base from J, leaving 10 bases between. Germline V gene lookup returns CDR1 SGHVS and CDR2 FNYEAQ. CDR3 length equals 15 residues. CDR3 nucleotide sequence: TGTGCCAGCAGCTTAGTGGAGGTGGGGAACACTGAAGCTTTCTTT. It translates to CASSLVEVGNTEAFF. The variable domain in full, with the rest retrieved from reference TRBV7-6 and TRBJ1-1, is GAGVSQSPRYKVTKRGQDVALRCDPISGHVSLYWYRQALGQGPEFLTYFNYEAQQDKSGLPNDRFSAERPEGSISTLTIQRTEQRDSAMYRCASSLVEVGNTEAFFGQGTRLTVV.

This chain connects TRBV5-1 to TRBJ2-7; 9 nucleotides match TRBD1. V lost 4 bases to trimming and J lost 2 bases; unmatched junction nucleotides: 10. CDR3 length: 16 residues. Germline V gene data show CDR1 as SGHRS and CDR2 as YFSETQ. The CDR3 spells CASSPALQGATYEQYF. In DNA, the CDR3 is TGCGCCAGCAGCCCCGCCTTACAGGGGGCAACCTACGAGCAGTACTTC.

This clonotype was recorded a few times. The gene calls are TRBV6-6 and TRBJ1-2, with a tentative D call TRBD1 (5 bases). Germline V gene sequence: CDR1 MNHNY, CDR2 SVGAGI (reference sequence). The V end was cut by 2 bases, the J end by 0 bases, with 7 bases between. The length of the CDR3 is 14 residues. The CDR3 region is CASSYRGANYGYTF. The CDR3 DNA sequence: TGTGCCAGCAGTTACAGGGGAGCTAACTATGGCTACACCTTC.

In this sample, this clonotype turned up many times. The chain couples TRBV12-3 or TRBV12-4 to TRBJ1-2; 7 bases map to TRBD1. The V gene end was trimmed by 6 bases and the J gene end by 10 bases; junction bases not matched to a gene: 14. The CDR3 extends over 14 amino acids. CDR3 amino acids: CASRGTARNDDYTF. The CDR3 DNA is TGTGCCAGCAGAGGGACAGCAAGGAACGATGACTACACCTTC.

This clonotype was observed many times. The gene calls are TRBV7-6 and TRBJ1-2, with no clear D. Per the germline V gene, CDR1 is SGHVS and CDR2 is FNYEAQ. The V gene lost 10 bases and the J gene lost 8 bases, with 17 bases spanning the gap. The CDR3 is made up of 12 amino acids. The CDR3 loop is CATAHPTWGYTF. CDR3 coding DNA: TGTGCCACCGCACATCCCACCTGGGGCTACACCTTC.

A few counts support this clonotype. The rearrangement joins TRBV6-6 to TRBJ1-3, with unresolved D. CDR1 is MNHNY and CDR2 is SVGAGI in the germline V gene (reference sequence). V dropped 1 base and J dropped 0 bases, with 7 bases sitting between them. CDR3 length: 15 amino acids. CDR3: CASSYYHPSGNTIYF. The CDR3 nucleotides are TGTGCCAGCAGTTACTACCATCCCTCTGGAAACACCATATATTTT.

Only a few counts were recorded for this clonotype. The chain employs TRBV27 and TRBJ2-1, with 14 positions matching TRBD2. The junction had 4 bases not matched to a gene; V was cut back by 3 bases and J by 9 bases. The CDR3 runs to 15 residues. In germline, CDR1 is MNHEY, CDR2 SMNVEV (reference sequence). The CDR3 sequence is CASSLGTSGRGEQFF. The DNA of the CDR3 is TGTGCCAGCAGTTTGGGGACTAGCGGGAGAGGTGAGCAGTTCTTC.

The genes are TRBV24-1 and TRBJ1-6; D may be TRBD1 (5 bases). V lost 3 bases and J lost 6, with 17 bases in between. The CDR3 loop spans 17 amino acids. Germline values: CDR1 KGHDR, CDR2 SFDVKD. The CDR3 sequence: CATSDGRDGLSNSPLHF. CDR3 in DNA: TGTGCCACCAGTGATGGGAGGGACGGGCTTAGTAATTCACCCCTCCACTTT.

Many counts were recorded for this clonotype. The chain carries TRBV4-2 and TRBJ2-7, with TRBD1 identical over 8 bases. CDR1 is LGHNA and CDR2 is YNFKEQ in the germline V gene. The CDR3 extends over 14 amino acids. Germline trimming cut 1 base from V and 4 bases from J; bases unmatched to any gene: 3. In DNA, the CDR3 is TGTGCCAGCAGCCAAGTTCAGGGGGCATACGAGCAGTACTTC. Translation: CASSQVQGAYEQYF.

This clonotype was recorded a few times. The V gene is TRBV6-6, the J gene TRBJ2-5, with no clear D. Trimming pared 7 bases from V and 0 bases from J, leaving 6 bases between. CDR1 and CDR2 (germline): MNHNY, SVGAGI (reference sequence). This CDR3 is 12 amino acids long. This CDR3 reads CASTADQETQYF. CDR3 nucleotide sequence: TGTGCCAGCACCGCGGACCAAGAGACCCAGTACTTC.

This clonotype was picked up many times. V is TRBV7-8 and J is TRBJ1-1; TRBD1 matches 12 bases. This CDR3 is built from 18 residues. Unmatched junction bases numbered 12, after V lost 5 bases and J lost 2 bases. CDR1 and CDR2 (germline): SGHVS, FQNEAQ. CDR3 in DNA: TGTGCCAGCAGCCACGTTTCCGGGACAGGGGGCGCCAACACTGAAGCTTTCTTT. This codes for CASSHVSGTGGANTEAFF.

At least ten counts were recorded for this clonotype. The rearrangement links TRBV7-9 to TRBJ2-7, with 11 bases fitting TRBD2. This CDR3 is built from 16 residues. The V gene's germline CDR1 is SEHNR and CDR2 FQNEAQ (reference sequence). J lost 3 bases, V lost 1 base, and 5 bases had no gene match. DNA for the CDR3: TGTGCCAGCAGCTTAGGGGGACTAGCGGTCTTCTACGAGCAGTACTTC. Amino acids: CASSLGGLAVFYEQYF.

As regards this clonotype: A read error may be the cause here, since a much bigger clone is one base away. The chain links TRBV4-2 to TRBJ1-5; no definite D call. Germline CDR1 reads LGHNA; CDR2 reads YNFKEQ. The CDR3 extends over 16 amino acids. The CDR3 loop reads CASSQEMRVKNQPQQF. The CDR3 DNA sequence: TGTGCCAGCAGCCAAGAAATGAGGGTTAAAAATCAGCCCCAGCAGTTT.

CDR3 sequence reads: CASSPRGGPVGGYTF. For the CDR3, the DNA is TGTGCCAGCAGTCCCCGTGGGGGCCCCGTGGGTGGCTACACCTTC. J is TRBJ1-2 and V is TRBV27, with D perhaps TRBD1 (6 bases). Between the trimmed V and J ends, which lost 5 bases and 7 bases, there was a span of 20 bases. Germline V lookup: CDR1 MNHEY, CDR2 SMNVEV (reference sequence). The CDR3 extends over 15 amino acids.